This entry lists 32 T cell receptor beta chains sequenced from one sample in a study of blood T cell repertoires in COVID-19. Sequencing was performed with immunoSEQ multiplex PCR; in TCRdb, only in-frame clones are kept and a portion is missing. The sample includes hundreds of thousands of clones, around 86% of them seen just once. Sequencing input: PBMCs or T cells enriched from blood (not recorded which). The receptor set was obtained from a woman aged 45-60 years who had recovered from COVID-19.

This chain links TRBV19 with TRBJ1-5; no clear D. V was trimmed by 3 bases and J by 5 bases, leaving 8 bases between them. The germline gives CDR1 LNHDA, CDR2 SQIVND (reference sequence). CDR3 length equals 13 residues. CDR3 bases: TGTGCCAGTAGTATGAGATCGTATCAGCCCCAGCATTTT. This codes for CASSMRSYQPQHF. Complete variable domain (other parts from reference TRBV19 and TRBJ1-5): DGGITQSPKYLFRKEGQNVTLSCEQNLNHDAMYWYRQDPGQGLRLIYYSQIVNDFQKGDIAEGYSVSREKKESFPLTVTSAQKNPTAFYLCASSMRSYQPQHFGDGTRLSIL.

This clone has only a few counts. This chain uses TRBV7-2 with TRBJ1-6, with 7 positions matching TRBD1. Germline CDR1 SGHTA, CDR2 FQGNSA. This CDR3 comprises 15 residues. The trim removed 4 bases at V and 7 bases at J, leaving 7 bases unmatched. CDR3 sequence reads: CASSSRQGQNSPLHF. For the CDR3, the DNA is TGTGCCAGCAGCTCGCGACAGGGTCAAAATTCACCCCTCCACTTT. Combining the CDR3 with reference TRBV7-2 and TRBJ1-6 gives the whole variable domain GAGVSQSPSNKVTEKGKDVELRCDPISGHTALYWYRQSLGQGLEFLIYFQGNSAPDKSGLPSDRFSAERTGGSVSTLTIQRTQQEDSAVYLCASSSRQGQNSPLHFGNGTRLTVT.

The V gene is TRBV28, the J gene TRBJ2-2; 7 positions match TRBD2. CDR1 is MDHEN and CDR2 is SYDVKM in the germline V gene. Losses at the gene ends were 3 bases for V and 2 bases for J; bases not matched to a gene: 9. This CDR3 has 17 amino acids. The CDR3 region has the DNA TGTGCCAGCAGTTTTTCCGGGGGAGGGTTAAACACCGGGGAGCTGTTTTTT. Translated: CASSFSGGGLNTGELFF.

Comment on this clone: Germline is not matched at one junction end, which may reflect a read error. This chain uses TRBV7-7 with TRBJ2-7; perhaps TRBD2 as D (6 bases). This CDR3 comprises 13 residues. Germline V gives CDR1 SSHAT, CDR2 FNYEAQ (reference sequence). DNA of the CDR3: TGTGCTAGCAGCTTAGGCGGCGGGGACGAGCAGTACTTC. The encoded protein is CASSLGGGDEQYF.

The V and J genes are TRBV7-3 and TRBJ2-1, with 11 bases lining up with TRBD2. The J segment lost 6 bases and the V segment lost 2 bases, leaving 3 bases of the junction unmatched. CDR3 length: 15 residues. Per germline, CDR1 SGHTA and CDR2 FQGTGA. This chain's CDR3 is CASSLDSGRANEQFF. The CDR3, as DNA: TGTGCCAGCAGCTTAGATAGCGGGAGGGCCAATGAGCAGTTCTTC.

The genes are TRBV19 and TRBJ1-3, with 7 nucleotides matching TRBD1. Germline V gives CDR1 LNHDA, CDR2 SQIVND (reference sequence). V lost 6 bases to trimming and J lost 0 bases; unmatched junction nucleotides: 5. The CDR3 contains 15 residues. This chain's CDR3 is CASRTGQSSGNTIYF. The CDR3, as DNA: TGTGCCAGTAGAACGGGACAGAGCTCTGGAAACACCATATATTTT.

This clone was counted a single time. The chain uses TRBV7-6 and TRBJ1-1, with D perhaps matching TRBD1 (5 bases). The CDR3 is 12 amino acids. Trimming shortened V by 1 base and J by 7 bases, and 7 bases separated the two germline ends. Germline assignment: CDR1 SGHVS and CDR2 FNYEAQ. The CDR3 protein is CASSLGGGEAFF. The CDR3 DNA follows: TGTGCCAGCAGCTTAGGGGGGGGTGAAGCTTTCTTT.

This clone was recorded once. CDR3 nucleotides: TGCGCCAGCAGCTTGGCTGGACAGGTGCCGAATGGCTACACCTTC. Encoded protein: CASSLAGQVPNGYTF. The V gene is TRBV5-1, the J gene TRBJ1-2, with TRBD1 identical over 7 bases. The germline V gene has CDR1 SGHRS and CDR2 YFSETQ. The CDR3 contains 15 residues. The ends lost 0 bases at V and 6 bases at J; junction bases unmatched: 8.

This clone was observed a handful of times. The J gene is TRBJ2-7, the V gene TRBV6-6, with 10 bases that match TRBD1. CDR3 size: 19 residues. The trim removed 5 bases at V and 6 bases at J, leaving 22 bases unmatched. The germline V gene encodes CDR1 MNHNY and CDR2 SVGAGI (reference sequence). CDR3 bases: TGTGCCAGCAGTCGGGACAGGGGAGGTAGCGATCTAAGTCCCCTCGAGCAGTACTTC. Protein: CASSRDRGGSDLSPLEQYF.

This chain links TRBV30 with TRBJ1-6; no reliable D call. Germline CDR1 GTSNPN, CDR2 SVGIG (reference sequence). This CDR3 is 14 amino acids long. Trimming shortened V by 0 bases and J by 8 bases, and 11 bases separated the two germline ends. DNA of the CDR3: TGTGCCTGGAGTGTACGGACTGGTGATTCACCCCTCCACTTT. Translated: CAWSVRTGDSPLHF.

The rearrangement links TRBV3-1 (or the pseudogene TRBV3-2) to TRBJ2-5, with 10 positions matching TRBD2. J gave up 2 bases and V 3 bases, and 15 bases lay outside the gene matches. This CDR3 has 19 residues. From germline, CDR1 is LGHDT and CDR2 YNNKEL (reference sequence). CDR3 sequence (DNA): TGTGCCAGCAGCCAGGGTACTTGGGGTAGCGGGAGGATTCAAGAGACCCAGTACTTC. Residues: CASSQGTWGSGRIQETQYF.

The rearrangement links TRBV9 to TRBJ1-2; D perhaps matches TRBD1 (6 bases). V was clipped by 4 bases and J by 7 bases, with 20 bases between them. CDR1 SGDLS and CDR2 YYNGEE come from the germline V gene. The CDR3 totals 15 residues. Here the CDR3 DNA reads TGTGCCAGCAGCTTTGGACAGACTTCGGGGTTTGGCTACACCTTC. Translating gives CASSFGQTSGFGYTF. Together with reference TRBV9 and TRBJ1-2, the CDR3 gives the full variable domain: DSGVTQTPKHLITATGQRVTLRCSPRSGDLSVYWYQQSLDQGLQFLIQYYNGEERAKGNILERFSAQQFPDLHSELNLSSLELGDSALYFCASSFGQTSGFGYTFGSGTRLTVV.

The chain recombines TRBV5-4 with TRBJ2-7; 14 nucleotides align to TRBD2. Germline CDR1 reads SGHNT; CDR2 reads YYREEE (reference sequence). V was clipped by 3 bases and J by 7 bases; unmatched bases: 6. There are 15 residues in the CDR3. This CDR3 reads CASSSRLAGGYEQYF. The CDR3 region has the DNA TGTGCCAGCAGCTCAAGACTAGCGGGAGGGTATGAGCAGTACTTC.

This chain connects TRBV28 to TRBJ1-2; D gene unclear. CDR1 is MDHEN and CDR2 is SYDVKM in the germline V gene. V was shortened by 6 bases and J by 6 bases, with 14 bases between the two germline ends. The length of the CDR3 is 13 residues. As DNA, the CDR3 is TGTGCCAGCAGCTCCGGGAGACGAAATGGCTACACCTTC. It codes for CASSSGRRNGYTF.

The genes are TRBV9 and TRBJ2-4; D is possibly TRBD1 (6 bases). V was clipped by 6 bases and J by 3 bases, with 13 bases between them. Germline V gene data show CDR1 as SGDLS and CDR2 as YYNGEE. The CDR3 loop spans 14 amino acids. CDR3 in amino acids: CASTAGDNKNIQYF. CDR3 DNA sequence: TGTGCCAGCACCGCCGGGGACAACAAAAACATTCAGTACTTC.

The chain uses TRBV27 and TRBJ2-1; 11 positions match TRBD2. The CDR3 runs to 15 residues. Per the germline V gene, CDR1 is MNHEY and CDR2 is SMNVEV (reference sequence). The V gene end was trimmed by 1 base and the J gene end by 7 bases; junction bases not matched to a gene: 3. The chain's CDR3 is CASSLYSGRGNEQFF. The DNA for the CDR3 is TGTGCCAGCAGTTTATATAGCGGGAGGGGTAATGAGCAGTTCTTC.

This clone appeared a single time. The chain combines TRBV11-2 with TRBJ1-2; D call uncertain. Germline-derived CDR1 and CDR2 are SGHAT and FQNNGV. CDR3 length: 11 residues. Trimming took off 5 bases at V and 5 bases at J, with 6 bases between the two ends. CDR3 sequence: CASSGGYGYTF. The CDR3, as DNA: TGTGCCAGCAGCGGAGGATATGGCTACACCTTC. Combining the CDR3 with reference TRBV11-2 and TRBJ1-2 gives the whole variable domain EAGVAQSPRYKIIEKRQSVAFWCNPISGHATLYWYQQILGQGPKLLIQFQNNGVVDDSQLPKDRFSAERLKGVDSTLKIQPAKLEDSAVYLCASSGGYGYTFGSGTRLTVV.

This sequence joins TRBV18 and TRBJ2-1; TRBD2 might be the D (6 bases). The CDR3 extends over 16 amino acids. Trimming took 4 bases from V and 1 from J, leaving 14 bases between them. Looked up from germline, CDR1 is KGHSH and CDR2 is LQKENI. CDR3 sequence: CASSLPGGESYNEQFF. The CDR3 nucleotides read TGTGCCAGCTCACTACCGGGCGGGGAGTCCTACAATGAGCAGTTCTTC.

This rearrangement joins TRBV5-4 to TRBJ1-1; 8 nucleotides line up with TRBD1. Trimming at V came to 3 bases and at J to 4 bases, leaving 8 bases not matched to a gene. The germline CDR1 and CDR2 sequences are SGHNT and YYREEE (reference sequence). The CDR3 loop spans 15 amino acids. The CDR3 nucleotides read TGTGCCAGCAGCTCCGGACAGGGCAGGAGCACTGAAGCTTTCTTT. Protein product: CASSSGQGRSTEAFF.

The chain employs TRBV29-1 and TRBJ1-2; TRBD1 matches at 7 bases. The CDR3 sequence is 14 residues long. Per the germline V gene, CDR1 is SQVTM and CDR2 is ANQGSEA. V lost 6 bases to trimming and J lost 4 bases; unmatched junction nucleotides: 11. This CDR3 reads CSVTDRQGGYGYTF. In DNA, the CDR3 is TGCAGCGTCACGGACCGACAGGGTGGCTATGGCTACACCTTC. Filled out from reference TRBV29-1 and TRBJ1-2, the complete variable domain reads SAVISQKPSRDICQRGTSLTIQCQVDSQVTMMFWYRQQPGQSLTLIATANQGSEATYESGFVIDKFPISRPNLTFSTLTVSNMSPEDSSIYLCSVTDRQGGYGYTFGSGTRLTVV.

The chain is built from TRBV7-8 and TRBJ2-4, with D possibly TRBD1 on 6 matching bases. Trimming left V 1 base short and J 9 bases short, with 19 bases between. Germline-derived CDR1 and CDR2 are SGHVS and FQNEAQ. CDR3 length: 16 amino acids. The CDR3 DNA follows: TGTGCCAGCAGCTTAGGGGCGTCAGGGGTTTCTAGCATTCAGTACTTC. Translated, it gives CASSLGASGVSSIQYF.

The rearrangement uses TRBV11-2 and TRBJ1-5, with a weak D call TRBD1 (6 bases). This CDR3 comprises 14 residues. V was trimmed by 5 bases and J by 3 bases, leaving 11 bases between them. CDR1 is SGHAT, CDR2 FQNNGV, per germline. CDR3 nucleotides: TGTGCCAGCAGCATTCAGGGGATCAATCAGCCCCAGCATTTT. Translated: CASSIQGINQPQHF.

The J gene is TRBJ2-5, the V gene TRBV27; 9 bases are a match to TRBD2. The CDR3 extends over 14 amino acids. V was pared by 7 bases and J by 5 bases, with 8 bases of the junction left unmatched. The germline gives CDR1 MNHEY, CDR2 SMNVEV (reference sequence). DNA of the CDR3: TGTGCCAGCACCTCTTTAGCGGGAGATGAGACCCAGTACTTC. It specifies CASTSLAGDETQYF.

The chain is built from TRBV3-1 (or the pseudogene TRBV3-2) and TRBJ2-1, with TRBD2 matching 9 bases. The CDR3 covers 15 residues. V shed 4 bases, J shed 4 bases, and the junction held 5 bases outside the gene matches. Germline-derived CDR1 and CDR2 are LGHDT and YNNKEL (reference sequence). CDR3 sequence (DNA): TGTGCCAGCAGCCTTGGGACTAGCAGATACAATGAGCAGTTCTTC. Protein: CASSLGTSRYNEQFF.

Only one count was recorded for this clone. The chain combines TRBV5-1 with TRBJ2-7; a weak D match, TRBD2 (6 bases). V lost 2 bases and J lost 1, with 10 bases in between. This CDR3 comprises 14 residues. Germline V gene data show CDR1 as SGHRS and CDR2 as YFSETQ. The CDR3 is CASSFLRGSYEQYF. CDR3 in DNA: TGCGCCAGCAGCTTTCTGCGGGGATCCTACGAGCAGTACTTC.

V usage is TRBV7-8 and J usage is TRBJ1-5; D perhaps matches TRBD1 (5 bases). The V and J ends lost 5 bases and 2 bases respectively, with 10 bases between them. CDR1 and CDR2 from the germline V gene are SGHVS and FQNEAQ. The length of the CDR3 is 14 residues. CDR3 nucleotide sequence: TGTGCCAGCAGCCTGGGGGGGGGCAATCAGCCCCAGCATTTT. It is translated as CASSLGGGNQPQHF.

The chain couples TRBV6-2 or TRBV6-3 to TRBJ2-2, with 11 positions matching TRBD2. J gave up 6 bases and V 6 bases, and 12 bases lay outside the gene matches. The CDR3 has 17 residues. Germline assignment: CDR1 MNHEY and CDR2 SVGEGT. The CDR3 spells CASSLILGLAEAGELFF. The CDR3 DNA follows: TGTGCCAGCAGCCTAATCCTGGGACTAGCGGAGGCCGGGGAGCTGTTTTTT.

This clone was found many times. The CDR3 reads CATLSETQYF. The CDR3 region has the DNA TGTGCCACCCTTTCAGAGACCCAGTACTTC. The chain employs TRBV27 and TRBJ2-5; D is uncertain. The CDR3 contains 10 residues. Germline loops: CDR1 MNHEY, CDR2 SMNVEV (reference sequence). V was pared by 10 bases and J by 4 bases, with 7 bases between.

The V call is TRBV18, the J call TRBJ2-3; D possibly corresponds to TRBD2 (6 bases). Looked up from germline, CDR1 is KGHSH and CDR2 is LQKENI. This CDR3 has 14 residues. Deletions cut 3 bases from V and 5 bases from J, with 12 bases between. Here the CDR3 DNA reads TGTGCCAGCTCACCGACTAGTAGCTTAGATACGCAGTATTTT. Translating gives CASSPTSSLDTQYF.

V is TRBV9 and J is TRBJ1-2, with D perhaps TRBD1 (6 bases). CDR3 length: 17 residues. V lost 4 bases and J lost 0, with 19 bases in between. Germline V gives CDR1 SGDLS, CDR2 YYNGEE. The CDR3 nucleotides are TGTGCCAGCAGCTCCCAACTAAAAGGACAGTCTAACTATGGCTACACCTTC. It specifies CASSSQLKGQSNYGYTF. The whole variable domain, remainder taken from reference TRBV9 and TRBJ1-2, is DSGVTQTPKHLITATGQRVTLRCSPRSGDLSVYWYQQSLDQGLQFLIQYYNGEERAKGNILERFSAQQFPDLHSELNLSSLELGDSALYFCASSSQLKGQSNYGYTFGSGTRLTVV.

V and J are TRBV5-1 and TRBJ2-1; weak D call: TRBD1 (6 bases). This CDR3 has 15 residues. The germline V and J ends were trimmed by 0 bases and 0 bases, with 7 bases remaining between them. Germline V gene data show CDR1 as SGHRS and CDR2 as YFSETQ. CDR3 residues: CASSLATGSYNEQFF. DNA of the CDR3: TGCGCCAGCAGCTTGGCGACAGGCTCCTACAATGAGCAGTTCTTC.

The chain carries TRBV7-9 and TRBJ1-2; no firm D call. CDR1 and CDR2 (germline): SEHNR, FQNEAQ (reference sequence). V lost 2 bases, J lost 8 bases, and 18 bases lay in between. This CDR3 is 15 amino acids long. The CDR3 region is CASSLRETALGGYTF. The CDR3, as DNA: TGTGCCAGCAGCTTAAGGGAGACGGCCTTAGGCGGCTACACCTTC.